This TCR beta chain was obtained from a study of shared clonotypes between healthy human individuals. The repertoire was sequenced with immunoSEQ multiplex PCR; TCRdb's copy has only in-frame clones and lacks some. The data hold 2,500,000 or so clones, with roughly 93% observed a single time. V gave up 3 bases and J gave up 5 bases; unmatched junction bases: 5. Germline CDR1 reads MDHEN; CDR2 reads SYDVKM. The CDR3 sequence is 14 residues long. This clone has just one count. The chain has TRBV28 and TRBJ1-2, with 8 positions matching TRBD1. Sequencing input: naive CD4+ T cells from PBMCs. Subset reported: CD45RA+ positively selected. The source of this sequence is a man in his late teens or twenties in good health. Some clones in this sample may be carry-over from other donors' samples. DNA for the CDR3: TGTGCCAGCAGTTTTTTGGACAGGGAATATGGCTACACCTTC. Translating it yields CASSFLDREYGYTF.